This T cell receptor beta chain stems from a study of memory CD4+ T cells and cytomegalovirus serostatus. The overall study: Donors were healthy Belgian adults, several CMV seropositive and 20 to 25 seronegative.

As handled by the study authors: After removing out-of-frame reads, under 2.5 million distinct TCRbeta sequences remained. Assay: immunoSEQ multiplex PCR; the TCRdb copy retains only in-frame clones and omits some. Clone size and V and J calls were adopted from that table, with D and trimming inferred from the DNA. Among around 45,000 clones listed, over 60% were seen once. Concerning this clone: Its antigen is unidentified.

Study-level findings and limits: Of 150 to 200 reported CMV TCRbeta sequences, roughly 67 were found in memory CD4+ repertoires.

Germline CDR1 reads MNHNS; CDR2 reads SASEGT. This CDR3 has 14 residues. V was trimmed by 6 bases and J by 7 bases, leaving 16 bases between them. Single viable CD3+CD4+CD8-CD45RO+ cells were sorted as the memory CD4+ T cells. The chain combines TRBV6-1 with TRBJ1-5; perhaps TRBD1 as D (6 bases). The sample consisted of memory CD4+ T cells from blood. This receptor was taken from an adult in good health and CMV-seronegative. In nucleotides, the CDR3 is TGTGCCAGCAGCCTAAAGGGGGAGGTACAGCCCCAGCATTTT. Its translation: CASSLKGEVQPQHF.